Detailed here is one TCR beta chain. This sample is drawn from a study of technical replicates of blood from a handful of donors. Trimming took 1 base from V and 7 from J, leaving 17 bases between them. The CDR3 is 17 amino acids. Germline V gene data show CDR1 as LNHDA and CDR2 as SQIVND (reference sequence). The data were produced by immunoSEQ multiplex PCR, yet TCRdb's version contains in-frame clones alone and is incomplete. The data show tens of thousands of clones, with approximately 95% seen just once and over 0.25% held by the top ten. V gene TRBV19 combines with J gene TRBJ1-6; no definite D call. The sequence derives from a human donor in good health. The sequenced material came from T cells isolated from PBMCs. The CDR3 loop is CASSIANHLAGNSPLHF. CDR3 nucleotides: TGTGCCAGTAGTATAGCTAATCACCTGGCAGGAAATTCACCCCTCCACTTT.